This T cell receptor beta chain stems from a study of immune cell composition in non-small cell lung cancer. Concerning this clone: What it binds is unknown.

The data were produced by immunoSEQ multiplex PCR, yet TCRdb's version contains in-frame clones alone and is incomplete. The sample includes 11,000 to 15,000 clones, approximately 70% of them seen just once. Whole-study findings and limits: TIL tumour reactivity correlated with maximal tumour-associated clone frequency in adenocarcinoma. Top 10 clone scores and clonality were higher in squamous than adenocarcinoma.

The TCR originated in a human donor with non-small cell lung cancer. The sequenced material came from lung tumor tissue.

This chain's CDR3 is CASSPSRGETQYF. The CDR3 DNA is TGTGCCAGCTCACCCTCCCGGGGAGAGACCCAGTACTTC. V is TRBV18 and J is TRBJ2-5, with D possibly being TRBD2 (5 bases). Germline V lookup: CDR1 KGHSH, CDR2 LQKENI. This CDR3 has 13 amino acids. Trimming took 3 bases from V and 4 from J, leaving 9 bases between them.